A single sample gave rise to the 3 T cell receptor beta chains below, sequenced in a study of T cell changes during pregnancy in multiple sclerosis. This table comes from immunoSEQ multiplex PCR, and its TCRdb copy is limited to in-frame clones, with some not included. Of over 65,000 clones listed, under 95% are singletons. The material sequenced was peripheral blood, taken in the first trimester of pregnancy. These receptors originate from a female donor in good health, enrolled as a control in a pregnancy study.

This chain connects TRBV2 to TRBJ2-3, with D perhaps matching TRBD2 (6 bases). Germline values: CDR1 SNHLY, CDR2 FYNNEI. This CDR3 is built from 15 residues. V was cut by 4 bases and J by 2 bases, with 13 bases left in between. The CDR3 loop is CASSGGRGFTDTQYF. DNA for the CDR3: TGTGCCAGCAGTGGGGGACGGGGGTTCACAGATACGCAGTATTTT. The variable domain in full, completed from reference TRBV2 and TRBJ2-3, reads EPEVTQTPSHQVTQMGQEVILRCVPISNHLYFYWYRQILGQKVEFLVSFYNNEISEKSEIFDDQFSVERPDGSNFTLKIRSTKLEDSAMYFCASSGGRGFTDTQYFGPGTRLTVL.

This chain uses TRBV20-1 with TRBJ2-7, with a possible D match to TRBD2 (6 bases). CDR3 size: 11 residues. The V gene's germline CDR1 is DFQATT and CDR2 SNEGSKA (reference sequence). V lost 3 bases and J lost 4, with 7 bases in between. The CDR3 nucleotides read TGCAGTGCTAGTGGGGGGTACGAGCAGTACTTC. As protein: CSASGGYEQYF.

The V and J genes are TRBV7-2 and TRBJ1-1; D not resolved. CDR3 size: 13 residues. The V end was cut by 2 bases, the J end by 4 bases, with 8 bases between. CDR1 is SGHTA, CDR2 FQGNSA, per germline. For the CDR3, the DNA is TGTGCCAGCAGCTTACGTCCGCGCACTGAAGCTTTCTTT. Amino acid sequence: CASSLRPRTEAFF.